This entry concerns a single T cell receptor beta chain. This clonotype showed up just a few times. This receptor's antigen is unknown. No clone much larger than this one lies a single base away; base qualities are absent. Library construction relied on 5' RACE. The sample was run on a NextSeq 500. The TCR library protocol attached unique molecular identifiers to individual cDNA molecules to correct for sequencing error and PCR bias. Both TCR alpha and beta chains were sequenced, and tight co-correlation was observed between alpha and beta sequence abundances in each sample. As for the original processing: Decombinator V4 was used to annotate the V gene, J gene and CDR3 of the TCR sequences. TCRs were defined as expanded if a significant change between any two time points was detected under a Poisson model with p below 0.0001. TCR abundances were normalised to the total number of TCRs sequenced in each sample and reported as counts per million. VDJdb, accessed on 1 November 2021, was searched for TCRs annotated for CMV, EBV and SARS-CoV-2, and TCRs annotated for more than one antigen were excluded. In TCRdb, the public reads were trimmed at Q25 with fastp and aligned with MiXCR, with productive beta chains retained. Each CDR3 protein appears once, grouped with its most common genes and DNA. The V and J calls were not made by the authors but by TCRdb's processing. The sample data list tens of thousands of distinct CDR3 sequences, and 5.5% to 6.5% of these were observed just once. Jointly, the top ten make up roughly 7.1% of the sample.

The data are from a study of early T cells in non-severe SARS-CoV-2 infection (dated by TCRdb to the early 2020s). About the investigation overall: Bulk RNA from unsorted whole blood was used for TCR sequencing, so alpha and beta chains could not be paired. Broad study findings and their caveats: VDJdb matching was skewed toward anti-spike CD8 responses and likely underestimated virus-specific expansions, missing private and CD4 specificities.

The study was a case-control design nested within a healthcare worker cohort in London, UK, with weekly nasopharyngeal swab PCR tests and blood sampling. Healthcare workers were recruited during the week of the UK lockdown, between 23 and 31 March 2020, and followed weekly for up to roughly 15 weeks. Source material: whole blood. This TCR was sampled from an adult who was a healthcare worker with PCR-confirmed SARS-CoV-2 infection or an uninfected control (not recorded which).

In nucleotides, the sequence is TGCGCCAGCAGCCAACACACTCAGCCTGTAGGCCTGCGCACAGATACGCAGTATTTT. It codes for CASSQHTQPVGLRTDTQYF. The chain uses TRBV4-1 and TRBJ2-3; the D gene identity is not certain. CDR1 is given as MGHRA and CDR2 as YSYEKL, both from the germline V gene. The CDR3 measures 19 amino acids from cysteine to phenylalanine. The CDR3 DNA has 57 bases and is translated from base 1. V is reduced by 2 bases and J by 1 base, leaving a spacing of 22 bases between them.